The clone carrying this TCR beta chain was observed a handful of times. The antigen is undetermined. A universal primer site was incorporated via template switching, and the cDNA contained unique molecular identifiers. TCRdb passed the 5' RACE reads through MiXCR, listing each CDR3 protein once. This sample has a few hundred thousand distinct CDR3 sequences, with about 18% found just once. These data originate in a study of identical twins. V lost 8 bases and J lost 8, with 13 bases in between. Germline V lookup: CDR1 LGHNA, CDR2 YSLEER. This CDR3 is built from 13 residues. General study points: Compared with unrelated sharing, twin-shared out-of-frame alpha sequences had more low-probability sequences. Whereas memory repertoires showed no such difference, abundant cord blood beta clonotypes carried fewer insertions.

The chain is built from TRBV4-3 and TRBJ1-6, with D tentatively TRBD1 (6 bases). Sequencing input: naive T cells sorted from blood. The clonotype originates from a man aged 50 or older in good health. For the CDR3, the DNA is TGCGCCAGCGCCTCGCGGACAGATTCACCCCTCCACTTT. Translating it yields CASASRTDSPLHF.